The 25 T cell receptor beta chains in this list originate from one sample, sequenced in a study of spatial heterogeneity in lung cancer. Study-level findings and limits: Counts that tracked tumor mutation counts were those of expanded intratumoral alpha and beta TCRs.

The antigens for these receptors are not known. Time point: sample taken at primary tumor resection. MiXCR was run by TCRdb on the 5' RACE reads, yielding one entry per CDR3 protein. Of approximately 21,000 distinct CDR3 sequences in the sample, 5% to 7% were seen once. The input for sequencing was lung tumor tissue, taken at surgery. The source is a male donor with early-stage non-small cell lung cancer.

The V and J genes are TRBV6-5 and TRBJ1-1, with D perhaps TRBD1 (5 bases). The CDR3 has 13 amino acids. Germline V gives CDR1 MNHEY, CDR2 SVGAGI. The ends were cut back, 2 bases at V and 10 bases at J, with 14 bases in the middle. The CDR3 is CASSYLGLRGAFF. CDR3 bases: TGTGCCAGCAGTTACCTCGGTCTGAGGGGAGCTTTCTTT.

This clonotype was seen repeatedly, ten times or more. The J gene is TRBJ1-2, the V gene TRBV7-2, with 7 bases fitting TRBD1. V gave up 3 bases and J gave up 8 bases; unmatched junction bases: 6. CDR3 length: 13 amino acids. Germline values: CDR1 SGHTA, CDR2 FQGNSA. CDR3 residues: CASSFEGAQGYTF. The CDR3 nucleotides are TGTGCCAGCAGCTTTGAGGGGGCGCAAGGCTACACCTTC.

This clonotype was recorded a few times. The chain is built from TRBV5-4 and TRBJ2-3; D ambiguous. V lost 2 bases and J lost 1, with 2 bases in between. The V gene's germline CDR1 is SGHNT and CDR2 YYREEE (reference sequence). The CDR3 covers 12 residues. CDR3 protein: CASSFGTDTQYF. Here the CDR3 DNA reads TGTGCCAGCAGCTTTGGCACAGATACGCAGTATTTT. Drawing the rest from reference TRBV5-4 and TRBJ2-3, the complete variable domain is ETGVTQSPTHLIKTRGQQVTLRCSSQSGHNTVSWYQQALGQGPQFIFQYYREEENGRGNFPPRFSGLQFPNYSSELNVNALELDDSALYLCASSFGTDTQYFGPGTRLTVL.

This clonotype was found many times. CDR3 sequence (DNA): TGTGCCAGCAGCGTTCGGGTTAATGCGGCGCTCTCTGGAAACACCATATATTTT. This codes for CASSVRVNAALSGNTIYF. V usage is TRBV9 and J usage is TRBJ1-3; D unresolved. V lost 2 bases, J lost 0 bases, and 18 bases lay in between. The germline CDR1 and CDR2 sequences are SGDLS and YYNGEE. This CDR3 spans 18 amino acids.

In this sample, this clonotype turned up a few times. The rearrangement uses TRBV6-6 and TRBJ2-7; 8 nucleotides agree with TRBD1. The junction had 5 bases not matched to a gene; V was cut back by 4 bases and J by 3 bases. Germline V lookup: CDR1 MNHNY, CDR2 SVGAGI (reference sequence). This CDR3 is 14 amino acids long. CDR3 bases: TGTGCCAGCAGTTCCAGACAGGGGAACTACGAGCAGTACTTC. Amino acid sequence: CASSSRQGNYEQYF.

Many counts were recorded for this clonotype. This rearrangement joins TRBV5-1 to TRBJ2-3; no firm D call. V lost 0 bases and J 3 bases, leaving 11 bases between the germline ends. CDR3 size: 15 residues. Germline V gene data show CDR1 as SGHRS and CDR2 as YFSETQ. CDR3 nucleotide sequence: TGCGCCAGCAGCTTGGAACGTCCGGTAACAGATACGCAGTATTTT. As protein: CASSLERPVTDTQYF.

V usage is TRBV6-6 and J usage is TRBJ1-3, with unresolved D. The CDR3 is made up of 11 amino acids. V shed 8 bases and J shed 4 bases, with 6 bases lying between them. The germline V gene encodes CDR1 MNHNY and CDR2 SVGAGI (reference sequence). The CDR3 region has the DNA TGTGCCAGCGGTGGGGGAAACACCATATATTTT. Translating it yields CASGGGNTIYF.

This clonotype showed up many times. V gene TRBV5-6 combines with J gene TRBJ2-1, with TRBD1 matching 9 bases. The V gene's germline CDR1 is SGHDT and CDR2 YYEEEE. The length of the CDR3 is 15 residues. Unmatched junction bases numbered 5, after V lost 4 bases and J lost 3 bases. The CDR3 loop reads CASSKDRGFYNEQFF. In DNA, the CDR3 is TGTGCCAGCAGCAAGGACAGGGGATTCTACAATGAGCAGTTCTTC.

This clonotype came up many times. CDR3 protein: CASISAGEQFF. CDR3 nucleotide sequence: TGTGCCAGCATATCAGCGGGCGAGCAGTTCTTC. The chain is built from TRBV6-2 or TRBV6-3 and TRBJ2-1; D might be TRBD2 (6 bases). The germline V gene encodes CDR1 MNHEY and CDR2 SVGEGT. Trimming removed 7 bases at V and 10 bases at J, with 11 bases between. This CDR3 has 11 amino acids.

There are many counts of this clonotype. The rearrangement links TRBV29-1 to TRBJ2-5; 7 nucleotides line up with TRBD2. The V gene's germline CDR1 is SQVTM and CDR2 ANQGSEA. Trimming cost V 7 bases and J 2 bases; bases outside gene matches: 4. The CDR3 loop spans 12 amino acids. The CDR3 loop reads CSASGGQETQYF. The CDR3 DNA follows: TGCAGCGCGTCCGGGGGGCAAGAGACCCAGTACTTC.

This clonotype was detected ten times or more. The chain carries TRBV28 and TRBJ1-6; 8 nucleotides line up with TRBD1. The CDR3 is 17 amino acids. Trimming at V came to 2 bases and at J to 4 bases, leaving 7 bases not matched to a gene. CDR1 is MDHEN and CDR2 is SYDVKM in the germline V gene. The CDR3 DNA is TGTGCCAGCAGTTTAAGTGGGACAGGACTTTATAATTCACCCCTCCACTTT. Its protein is CASSLSGTGLYNSPLHF.

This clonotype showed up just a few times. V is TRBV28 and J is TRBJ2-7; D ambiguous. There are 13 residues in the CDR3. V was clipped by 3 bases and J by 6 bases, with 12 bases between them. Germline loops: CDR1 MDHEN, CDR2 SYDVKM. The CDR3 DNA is TGTGCCAGCAGTTTGGAGTCCTACAGCGAGCAGTACTTC. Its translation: CASSLESYSEQYF.

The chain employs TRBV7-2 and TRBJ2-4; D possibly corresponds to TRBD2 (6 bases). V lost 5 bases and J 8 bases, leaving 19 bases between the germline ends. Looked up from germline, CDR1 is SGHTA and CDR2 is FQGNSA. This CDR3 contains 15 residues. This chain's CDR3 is CASSTQTSQRDIQYF. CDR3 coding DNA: TGTGCCAGCAGCACCCAGACTAGTCAGAGGGACATTCAGTACTTC.

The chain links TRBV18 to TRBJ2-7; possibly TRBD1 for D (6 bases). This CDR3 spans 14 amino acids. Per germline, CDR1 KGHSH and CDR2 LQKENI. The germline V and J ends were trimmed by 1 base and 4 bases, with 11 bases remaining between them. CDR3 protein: CASSPLGQLYEQYF. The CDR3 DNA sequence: TGTGCCAGCTCACCACTTGGACAGTTATACGAGCAGTACTTC.

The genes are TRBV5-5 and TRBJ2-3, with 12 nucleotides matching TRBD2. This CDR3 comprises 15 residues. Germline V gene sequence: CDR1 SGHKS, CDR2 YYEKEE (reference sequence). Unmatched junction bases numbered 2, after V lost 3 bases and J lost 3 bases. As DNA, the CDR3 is TGTGCCAGCAGCTCTAGCGGGGGGGCGACAGATACGCAGTATTTT. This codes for CASSSSGGATDTQYF.

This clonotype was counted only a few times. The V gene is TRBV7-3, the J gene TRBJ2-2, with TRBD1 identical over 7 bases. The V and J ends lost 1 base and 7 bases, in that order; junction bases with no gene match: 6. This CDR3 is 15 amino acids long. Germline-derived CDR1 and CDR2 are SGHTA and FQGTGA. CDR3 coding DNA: TGTGCCAGCAGCTTAAGACAGGGTGCGGGCGGGGAGCTGTTTTTT. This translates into CASSLRQGAGGELFF.

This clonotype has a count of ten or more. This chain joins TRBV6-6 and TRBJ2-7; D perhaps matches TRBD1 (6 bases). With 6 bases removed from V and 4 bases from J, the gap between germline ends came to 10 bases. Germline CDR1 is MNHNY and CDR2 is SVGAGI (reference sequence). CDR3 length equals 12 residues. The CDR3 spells CASSQQGYEQYF. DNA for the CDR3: TGTGCCAGCAGCCAACAGGGTTACGAGCAGTACTTC.

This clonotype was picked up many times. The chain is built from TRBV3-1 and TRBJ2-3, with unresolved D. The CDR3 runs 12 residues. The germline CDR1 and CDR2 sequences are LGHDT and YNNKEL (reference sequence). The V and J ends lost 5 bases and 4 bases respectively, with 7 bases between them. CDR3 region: CASSSTSDTQYF. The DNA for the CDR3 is TGTGCCAGCAGCTCGACATCAGATACGCAGTATTTT.

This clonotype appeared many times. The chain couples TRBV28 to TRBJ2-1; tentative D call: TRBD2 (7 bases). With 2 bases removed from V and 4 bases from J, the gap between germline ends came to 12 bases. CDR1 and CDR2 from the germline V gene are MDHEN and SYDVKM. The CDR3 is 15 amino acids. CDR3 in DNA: TGTGCCAGCAGTTTAGAACGGGGGGCTTACAATGAGCAGTTCTTC. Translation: CASSLERGAYNEQFF.

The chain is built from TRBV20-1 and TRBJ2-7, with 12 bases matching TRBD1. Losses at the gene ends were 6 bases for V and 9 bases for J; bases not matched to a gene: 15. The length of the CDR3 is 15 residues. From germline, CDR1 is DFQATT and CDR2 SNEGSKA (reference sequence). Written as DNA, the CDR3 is TGCAGTGCCCGAGCGCCCGGGACAGGGGGCGCGGGGCAGTACTTC. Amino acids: CSARAPGTGGAGQYF.

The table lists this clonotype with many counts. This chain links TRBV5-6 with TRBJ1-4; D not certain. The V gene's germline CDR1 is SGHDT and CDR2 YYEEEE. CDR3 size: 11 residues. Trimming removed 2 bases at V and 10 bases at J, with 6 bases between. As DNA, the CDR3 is TGTGCCAGCAGCTTCAGTGGAAAACTGTTTTTT. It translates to CASSFSGKLFF.

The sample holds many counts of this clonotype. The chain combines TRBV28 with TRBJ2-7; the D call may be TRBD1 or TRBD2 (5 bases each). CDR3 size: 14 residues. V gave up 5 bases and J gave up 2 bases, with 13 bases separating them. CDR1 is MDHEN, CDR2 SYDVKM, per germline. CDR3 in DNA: TGTGCCAGCAGTGGCCGGGACGGAACCTACGAGCAGTACTTC. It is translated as CASSGRDGTYEQYF.

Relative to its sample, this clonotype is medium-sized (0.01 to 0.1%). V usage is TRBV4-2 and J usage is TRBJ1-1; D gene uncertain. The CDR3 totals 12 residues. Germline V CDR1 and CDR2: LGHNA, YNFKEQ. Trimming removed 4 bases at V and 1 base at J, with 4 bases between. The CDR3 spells CASSPSNTEAFF. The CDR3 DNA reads TGTGCCAGCAGCCCATCGAACACTGAAGCTTTCTTT.

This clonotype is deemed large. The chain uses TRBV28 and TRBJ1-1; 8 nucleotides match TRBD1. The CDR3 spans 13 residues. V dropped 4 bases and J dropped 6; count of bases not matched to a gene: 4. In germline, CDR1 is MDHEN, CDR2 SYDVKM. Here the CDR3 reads CASSSPDRAEAFF. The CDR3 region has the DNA TGTGCCAGCAGTTCACCGGACAGGGCTGAAGCTTTCTTT.

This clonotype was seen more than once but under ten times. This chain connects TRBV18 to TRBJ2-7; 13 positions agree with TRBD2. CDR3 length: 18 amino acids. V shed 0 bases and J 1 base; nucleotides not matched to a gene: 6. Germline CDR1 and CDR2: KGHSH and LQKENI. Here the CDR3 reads CASSPPRTSGSRSYEQYF. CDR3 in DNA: TGTGCCAGCTCACCACCGCGGACTAGCGGGAGTAGATCCTACGAGCAGTACTTC.